This TCR beta chain was profiled in a study of blood T cell repertoires in COVID-19. Overall study: Researchers got acute and convalescent COVID-19 samples from the United States, Italy and Spain. Sample material is recorded as cDNA or gDNA derived from T cells, B-cell-depleted T cells, or PBMCs.

The V and J ends lost 2 bases and 1 base respectively, with 8 bases between them. The germline V gene has CDR1 SEHNR and CDR2 FQNEAQ (reference sequence). The CDR3 consists of 14 residues. Participants were placed into cohorts based on the clinical history they reported. TCRdb's table, derived via immunoSEQ multiplex PCR, lists solely in-frame clones and lacks some. The table includes nearly 350,000 clones, more than 75% detected once. This receptor was taken from a woman aged 30 to 39 who had recovered from COVID-19. The source material was PBMCs or T cells enriched from blood (not recorded which). The chain combines TRBV7-9 with TRBJ1-1; D is ambiguous. CDR3 sequence reads: CASSLTAGNTEAFF. The CDR3 DNA sequence: TGTGCCAGCAGCTTAACCGCAGGGAACACTGAAGCTTTCTTT. Based on the CDR3 plus reference TRBV7-9 and TRBJ1-1, the full variable domain is DTGVSQNPRHKITKRGQNVTFRCDPISEHNRLYWYRQTLGQGPEFLTYFQNEAQLEKSRLLSDRFSAERPKGSFSTLEIQRTEQGDSAMYLCASSLTAGNTEAFFGQGTRLTVV.